This TCR beta chain was identified in a study of blood T cell repertoires in COVID-19. Sequencing was performed with immunoSEQ multiplex PCR; in TCRdb, only in-frame clones are kept and a portion is missing. Among 60,000 to 70,000 clones listed, roughly four fifths were seen once. The CDR3 has 17 residues. Germline CDR1 reads SGHNT; CDR2 reads YENEEA. V lost 4 bases and J 0 bases, leaving 16 bases between the germline ends. This clone was seen only a few times. The clonotype was recovered from a woman over 75 with acute or convalescent COVID-19. V gene TRBV11-3 combines with J gene TRBJ1-3; D unclear. What was sequenced was peripheral blood. This CDR3 reads CASSSRLGRNSGNTIYF. Written as DNA, the CDR3 is TGTGCCAGCAGCTCCCGGTTAGGGAGGAACTCTGGAAACACCATATATTTT. Supplemented by reference TRBV11-3 and TRBJ1-3, the full variable domain reads EAGVVQSPRYKIIEKKQPVAFWCNPISGHNTLYWYLQNLGQGPELLIRYENEEAVDDSQLPKDRFSAERLKGVDSTLKIQPAELGDSAVYLCASSSRLGRNSGNTIYFGEGSWLTVV.